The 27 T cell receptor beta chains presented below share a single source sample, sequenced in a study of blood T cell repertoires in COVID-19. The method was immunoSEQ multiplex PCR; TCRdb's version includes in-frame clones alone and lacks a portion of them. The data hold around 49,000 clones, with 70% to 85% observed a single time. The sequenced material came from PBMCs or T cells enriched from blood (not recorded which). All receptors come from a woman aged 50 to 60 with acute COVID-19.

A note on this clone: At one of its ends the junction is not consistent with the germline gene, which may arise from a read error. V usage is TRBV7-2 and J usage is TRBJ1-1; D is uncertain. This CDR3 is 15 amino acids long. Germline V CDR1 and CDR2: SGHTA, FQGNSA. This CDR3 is CASSLAARWNTEAFF. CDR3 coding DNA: TGTGCCAGCAGCCTAGCAGCCAGGTGGAACACTGAAGCTTTCTTT.

This CDR3 reads CASSPTGYEAFF. The CDR3 DNA reads TGTGCCAGCTCACCGACGGGGTATGAAGCTTTCTTT. The chain carries TRBV18 and TRBJ1-1; D is unclear. The V end lost 3 bases, the J end lost 7 bases, and 9 bases lay between the germline ends. The CDR3 loop spans 12 amino acids. In germline, CDR1 is KGHSH, CDR2 LQKENI.

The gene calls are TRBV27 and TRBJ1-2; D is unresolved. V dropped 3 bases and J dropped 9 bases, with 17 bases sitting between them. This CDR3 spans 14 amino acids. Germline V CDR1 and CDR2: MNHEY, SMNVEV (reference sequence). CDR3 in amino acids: CASSFFPQLGRYTF. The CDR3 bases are TGTGCCAGCAGTTTCTTTCCACAGCTTGGGCGCTACACCTTC.

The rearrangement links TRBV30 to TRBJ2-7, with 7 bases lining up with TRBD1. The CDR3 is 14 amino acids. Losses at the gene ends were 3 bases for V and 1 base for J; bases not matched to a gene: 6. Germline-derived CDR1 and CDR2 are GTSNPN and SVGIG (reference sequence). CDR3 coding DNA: TGTGCCTGGAGCCGGAAACAGGGGTCCTACGAGCAGTACTTC. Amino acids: CAWSRKQGSYEQYF.

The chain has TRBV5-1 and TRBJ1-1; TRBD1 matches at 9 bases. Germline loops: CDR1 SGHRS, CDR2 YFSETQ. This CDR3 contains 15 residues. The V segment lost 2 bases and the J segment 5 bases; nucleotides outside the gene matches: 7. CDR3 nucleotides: TGCGCCAGCAGCTTCCAACAGGGGGCACTAACTGAAGCTTTCTTT. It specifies CASSFQQGALTEAFF.

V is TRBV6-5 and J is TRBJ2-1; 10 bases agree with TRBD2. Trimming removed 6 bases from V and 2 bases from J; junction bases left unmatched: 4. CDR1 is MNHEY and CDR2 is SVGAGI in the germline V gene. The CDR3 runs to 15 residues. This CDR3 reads CASRPGLAAYNEQFF. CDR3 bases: TGTGCCAGCAGACCCGGACTAGCGGCCTACAATGAGCAGTTCTTC.

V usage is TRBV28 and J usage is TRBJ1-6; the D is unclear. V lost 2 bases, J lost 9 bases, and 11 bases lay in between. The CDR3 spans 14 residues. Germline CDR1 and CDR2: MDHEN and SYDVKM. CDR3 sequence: CASSLTVAGSPLHF. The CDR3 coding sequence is TGTGCCAGCAGTTTAACTGTAGCCGGTTCACCCCTCCACTTT.

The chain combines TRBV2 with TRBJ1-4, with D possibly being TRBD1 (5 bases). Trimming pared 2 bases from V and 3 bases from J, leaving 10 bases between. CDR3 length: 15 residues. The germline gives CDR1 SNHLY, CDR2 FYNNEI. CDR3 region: CASSEMVRANEKLFF. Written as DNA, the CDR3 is TGTGCCAGCAGTGAAATGGTCAGGGCTAATGAAAAACTGTTTTTT.

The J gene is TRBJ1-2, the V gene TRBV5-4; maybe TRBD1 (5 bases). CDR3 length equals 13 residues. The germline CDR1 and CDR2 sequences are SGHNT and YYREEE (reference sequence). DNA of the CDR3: TGTGCAAGCTACATGGTGGGGCGAGATGGCTACACCTTC. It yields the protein CASYMVGRDGYTF.

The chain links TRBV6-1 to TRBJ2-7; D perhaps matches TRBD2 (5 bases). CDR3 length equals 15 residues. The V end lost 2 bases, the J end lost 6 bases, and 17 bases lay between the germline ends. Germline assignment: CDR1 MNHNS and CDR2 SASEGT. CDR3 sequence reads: CASSERKSRGSEQYF. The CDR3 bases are TGTGCCAGCAGTGAAAGGAAGTCCCGGGGAAGCGAGCAGTACTTC.

Written as DNA, the CDR3 is TGTGCCAGCAGTGAGGGTGACGGCGGAGGGAACACTGAAGCTTTCTTT. Translation gives CASSEGDGGGNTEAFF. The chain uses TRBV6-1 and TRBJ1-1; no definite D call. Germline lookup yields CDR1 MNHNS and CDR2 SASEGT. Between the trimmed V and J ends, which lost 3 bases and 1 base, there was a span of 15 bases. The CDR3 spans 16 residues.

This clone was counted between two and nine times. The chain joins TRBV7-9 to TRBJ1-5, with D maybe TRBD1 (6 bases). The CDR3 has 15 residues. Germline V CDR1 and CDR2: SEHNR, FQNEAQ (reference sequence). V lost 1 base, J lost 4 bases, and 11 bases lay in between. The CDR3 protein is CASSLGPGENQPQHF. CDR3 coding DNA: TGTGCCAGCAGCTTAGGGCCAGGGGAGAATCAGCCCCAGCATTTT. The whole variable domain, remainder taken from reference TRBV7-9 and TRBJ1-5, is DTGVSQNPRHKITKRGQNVTFRCDPISEHNRLYWYRQTLGQGPEFLTYFQNEAQLEKSRLLSDRFSAERPKGSFSTLEIQRTEQGDSAMYLCASSLGPGENQPQHFGDGTRLSIL.

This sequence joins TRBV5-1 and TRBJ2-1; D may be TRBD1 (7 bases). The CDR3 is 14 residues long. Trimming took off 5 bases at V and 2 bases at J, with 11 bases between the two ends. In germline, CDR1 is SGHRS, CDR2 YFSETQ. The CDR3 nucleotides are TGCGCCAGCAGGGCGGGACAGACCTACAATGAGCAGTTCTTC. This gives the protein CASRAGQTYNEQFF. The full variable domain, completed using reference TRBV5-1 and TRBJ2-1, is KAGVTQTPRYLIKTRGQQVTLSCSPISGHRSVSWYQQTPGQGLQFLFEYFSETQRNKGNFPGRFSGRQFSNSRSEMNVSTLELGDSALYLCASRAGQTYNEQFFGPGTRLTVL.

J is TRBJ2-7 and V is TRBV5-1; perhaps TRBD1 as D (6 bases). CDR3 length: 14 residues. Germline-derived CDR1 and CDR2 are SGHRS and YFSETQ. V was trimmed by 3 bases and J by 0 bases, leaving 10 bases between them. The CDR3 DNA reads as TGCGCCAGCAGCTCTACGGACAGCTCCTACGAGCAGTACTTC. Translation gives CASSSTDSSYEQYF. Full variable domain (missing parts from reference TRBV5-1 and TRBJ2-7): KAGVTQTPRYLIKTRGQQVTLSCSPISGHRSVSWYQQTPGQGLQFLFEYFSETQRNKGNFPGRFSGRQFSNSRSEMNVSTLELGDSALYLCASSSTDSSYEQYFGPGTRLTVT.

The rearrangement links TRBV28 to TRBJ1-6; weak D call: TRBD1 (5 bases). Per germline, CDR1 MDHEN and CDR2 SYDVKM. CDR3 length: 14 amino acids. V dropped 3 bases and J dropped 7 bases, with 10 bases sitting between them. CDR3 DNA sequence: TGTGCCAGCAGTTTGACCAGGGTAAATTCACCCCTCCACTTT. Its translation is CASSLTRVNSPLHF.

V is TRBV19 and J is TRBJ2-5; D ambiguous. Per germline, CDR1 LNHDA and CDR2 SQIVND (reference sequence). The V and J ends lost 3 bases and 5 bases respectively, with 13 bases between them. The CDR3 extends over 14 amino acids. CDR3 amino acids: CASSIAASVETQYF. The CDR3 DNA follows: TGTGCCAGTAGTATTGCAGCGTCGGTGGAGACCCAGTACTTC.

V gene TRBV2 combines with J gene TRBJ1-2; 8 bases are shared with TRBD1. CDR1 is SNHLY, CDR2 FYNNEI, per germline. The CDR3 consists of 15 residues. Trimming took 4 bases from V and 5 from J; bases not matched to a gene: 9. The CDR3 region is CASSVSGGLWYGYTF. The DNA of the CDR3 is TGTGCCAGCAGTGTTTCAGGGGGCCTTTGGTATGGCTACACCTTC.

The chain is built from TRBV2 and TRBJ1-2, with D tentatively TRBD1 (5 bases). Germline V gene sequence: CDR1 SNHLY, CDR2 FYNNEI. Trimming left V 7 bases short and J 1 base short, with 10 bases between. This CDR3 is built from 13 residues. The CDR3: CASIGDFNYGYTF. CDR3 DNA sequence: TGTGCCAGCATAGGGGACTTTAACTATGGCTACACCTTC.

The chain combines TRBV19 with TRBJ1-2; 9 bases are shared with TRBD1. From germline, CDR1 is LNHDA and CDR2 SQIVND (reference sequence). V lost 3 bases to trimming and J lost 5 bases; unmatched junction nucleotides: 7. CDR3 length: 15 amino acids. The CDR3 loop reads CASSMGQGMGYGYTF. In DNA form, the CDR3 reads TGTGCCAGTAGTATGGGACAGGGAATGGGGTATGGCTACACCTTC. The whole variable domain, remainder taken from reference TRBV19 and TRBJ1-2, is DGGITQSPKYLFRKEGQNVTLSCEQNLNHDAMYWYRQDPGQGLRLIYYSQIVNDFQKGDIAEGYSVSREKKESFPLTVTSAQKNPTAFYLCASSMGQGMGYGYTFGSGTRLTVV.

The DNA for the CDR3 is TGCGCCAGCAGCGCACAGGGTGATAGCAATCAGCCCCAGCATTTT. Translated, it gives CASSAQGDSNQPQHF. The chain joins TRBV5-1 to TRBJ1-5; TRBD1 might be the D (6 bases). V was pared by 4 bases and J by 0 bases, with 11 bases between. The germline V gene encodes CDR1 SGHRS and CDR2 YFSETQ. The CDR3 is 15 residues long.

In DNA, the CDR3 is TGTGCCAGCAGCTTCCCGCCAGGGGTCTACGAGCAGTACTTC. The encoded protein is CASSFPPGVYEQYF. The genes are TRBV7-2 and TRBJ2-7; a weak D match, TRBD1 (6 bases). Germline V CDR1 and CDR2: SGHTA, FQGNSA. V was clipped by 3 bases and J by 3 bases, with 12 bases between them. The CDR3 is made up of 14 amino acids.

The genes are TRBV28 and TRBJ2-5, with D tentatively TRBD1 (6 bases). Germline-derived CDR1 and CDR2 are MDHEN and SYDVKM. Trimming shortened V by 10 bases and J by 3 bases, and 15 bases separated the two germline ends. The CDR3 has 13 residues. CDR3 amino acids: CATIFTGKETQYF. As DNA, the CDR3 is TGTGCCACAATATTTACAGGGAAAGAGACCCAGTACTTC. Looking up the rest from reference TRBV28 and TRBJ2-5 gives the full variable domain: DVKVTQSSRYLVKRTGEKVFLECVQDMDHENMFWYRQDPGLGLRLIYFSYDVKMKEKGDIPEGYSVSREKKERFSLILESASTNQTSMYLCATIFTGKETQYFGPGTRLLVL.

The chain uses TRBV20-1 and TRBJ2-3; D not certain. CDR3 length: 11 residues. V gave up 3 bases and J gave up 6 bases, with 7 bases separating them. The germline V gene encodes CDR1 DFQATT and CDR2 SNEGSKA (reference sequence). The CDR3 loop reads CSASHGDTQYF. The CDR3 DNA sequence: TGCAGTGCTAGCCATGGCGATACGCAGTATTTT.

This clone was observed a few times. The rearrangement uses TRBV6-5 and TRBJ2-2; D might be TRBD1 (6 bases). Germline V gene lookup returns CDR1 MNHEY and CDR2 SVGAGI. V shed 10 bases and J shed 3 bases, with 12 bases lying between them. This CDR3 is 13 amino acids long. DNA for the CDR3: TGTGCCATTAGTACAGGGTACACCGGGGAGCTGTTTTTT. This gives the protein CAISTGYTGELFF.

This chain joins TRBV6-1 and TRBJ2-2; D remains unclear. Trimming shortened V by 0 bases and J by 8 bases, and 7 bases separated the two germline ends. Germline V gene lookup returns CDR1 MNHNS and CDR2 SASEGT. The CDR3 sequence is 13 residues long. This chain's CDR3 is CASSEAGVGELFF. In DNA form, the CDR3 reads TGTGCCAGCAGTGAAGCGGGCGTGGGGGAGCTGTTTTTT.

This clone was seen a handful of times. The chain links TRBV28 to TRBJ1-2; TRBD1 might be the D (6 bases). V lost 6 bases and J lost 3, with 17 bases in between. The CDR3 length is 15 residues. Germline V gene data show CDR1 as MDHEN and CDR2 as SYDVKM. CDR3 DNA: TGTGCCAGCAGCCCCACCATGGGGGCACACTATGGCTACACCTTC. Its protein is CASSPTMGAHYGYTF.

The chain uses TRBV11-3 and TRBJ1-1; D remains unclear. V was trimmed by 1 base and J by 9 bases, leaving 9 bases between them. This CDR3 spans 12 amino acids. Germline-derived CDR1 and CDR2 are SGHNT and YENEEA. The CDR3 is CASSLAGQKAFF. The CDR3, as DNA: TGTGCCAGCAGCTTAGCGGGTCAGAAAGCTTTCTTT.